Presented here are 29 T cell receptor beta chains from one specimen sequenced in a study of cytomegalovirus exposure and HLA in healthy donors (dated by TCRdb to the late 2010s). Library creation used the immunoSEQ multiplex PCR assay. For the multiplex PCR, a mixture combining 60 forward primers for TCR Vbeta segments and 13 reverse primers for TCR Jbeta segments was used. Held by TCRdb, this immuneACCESS table contains in-frame sequences only and omits some clones. Under half of the omission traces to an unresolved V gene where checked; the cause of the rest is unknown. This sample comprises 150,000 or so clones, 75% to 80% of them detected only once. 3% of the sample comes from the top ten. Specimen: PBMCs. Receptor source: a man in his forties in good health and CMV-seropositive.

The V call is TRBV5-1, the J call TRBJ1-1; no firm D call. V lost 0 bases, J lost 6 bases, and 9 bases lay in between. The V gene's germline CDR1 is SGHRS and CDR2 YFSETQ. This CDR3 region has 13 residues. The CDR3 DNA reads TGCGCCAGCAGCTTGGGTGGGCAGCCTGAAGCTTTCTTT. This encodes CASSLGGQPEAFF.

CDR3 loop: CASSAGLAGGYEQFF. CDR3 sequence (DNA): TGTGCCAGCAGTGCGGGACTAGCGGGAGGGTATGAGCAGTTCTTC. The chain employs TRBV2 and TRBJ2-1, with 16 nucleotides matching TRBD2. Germline V gene lookup returns CDR1 SNHLY and CDR2 FYNNEI. This CDR3 region has 15 residues. Unmatched junction bases numbered 2, after V lost 4 bases and J lost 8 bases.

The rearrangement links TRBV6-5 to TRBJ1-1; D perhaps matches TRBD1 (5 bases). V was trimmed by 7 bases and J by 1 base, leaving 10 bases between them. Germline loops: CDR1 MNHEY, CDR2 SVGAGI. CDR3 length: 13 residues. The CDR3 DNA is TGTGCCAGCACTCCGGACAAGAACACTGAAGCTTTCTTT. As protein: CASTPDKNTEAFF.

V and J are TRBV5-6 and TRBJ2-7, with D hard to call. The germline V and J ends were trimmed by 1 base and 1 base, with 9 bases remaining between them. Germline lookup yields CDR1 SGHDT and CDR2 YYEEEE. The CDR3 has 14 amino acids. The CDR3 here is CASSLRVHSYEQYF. CDR3 nucleotides: TGTGCCAGCAGCTTGCGGGTACATTCCTACGAGCAGTACTTC.

This chain links TRBV11-2 with TRBJ2-1; 9 bases are a match to TRBD2. CDR1 SGHAT and CDR2 FQNNGV come from the germline V gene. The CDR3 spans 14 residues. V was pared by 2 bases and J by 9 bases, with 5 bases of the junction left unmatched. The CDR3 sequence: CASSLIAGEVEQFF. CDR3 nucleotide sequence: TGTGCCAGCAGCTTAATAGCGGGAGAGGTTGAGCAGTTCTTC.

The chain carries TRBV5-6 and TRBJ2-5, with a possible D match to TRBD2 (7 bases). V was pared by 2 bases and J by 5 bases, with 13 bases between. CDR1 is SGHDT, CDR2 YYEEEE, per germline. This CDR3 is 14 amino acids long. CDR3 region: CASSFLQGGETQYF. The CDR3 coding sequence is TGTGCCAGCAGCTTTCTACAGGGAGGGGAGACCCAGTACTTC.

This chain joins TRBV28 and TRBJ2-4; maybe TRBD1 (5 bases). The CDR3 covers 14 residues. Trimming cost V 3 bases and J 1 base, with 7 bases left between them. Per germline, CDR1 MDHEN and CDR2 SYDVKM. CDR3 in amino acids: CASSFSGAKNIQYF. CDR3 coding DNA: TGTGCCAGCAGTTTCTCAGGGGCCAAAAACATTCAGTACTTC.

This chain joins TRBV11-3 and TRBJ2-1; a possible D gene is TRBD1 (5 bases). Per germline, CDR1 SGHNT and CDR2 YENEEA. V was shortened by 0 bases and J by 4 bases, with 10 bases between the two germline ends. This CDR3 has 15 residues. The CDR3 region is CASSLEAQGYNEQFF. In nucleotides, the CDR3 is TGTGCCAGCAGCTTAGAGGCCCAGGGATACAATGAGCAGTTCTTC. The full variable domain, completed using reference TRBV11-3 and TRBJ2-1, is EAGVVQSPRYKIIEKKQPVAFWCNPISGHNTLYWYLQNLGQGPELLIRYENEEAVDDSQLPKDRFSAERLKGVDSTLKIQPAELGDSAVYLCASSLEAQGYNEQFFGPGTRLTVL.

The V call is TRBV30, the J call TRBJ1-5, with 7 bases lining up with TRBD1. The trim removed 7 bases at V and 3 bases at J, leaving 15 bases unmatched. Per the germline V gene, CDR1 is GTSNPN and CDR2 is SVGIG (reference sequence). The CDR3 has 16 residues. CDR3 residues: CASRESGQRHNQPQHF. CDR3 in DNA: TGTGCCTCCCGCGAATCGGGACAGCGACACAATCAGCCCCAGCATTTT.

The rearrangement uses TRBV19 and TRBJ1-3; tentative D call: TRBD1 (6 bases). The germline V gene has CDR1 LNHDA and CDR2 SQIVND (reference sequence). This CDR3 region has 13 residues. V lost 8 bases and J lost 7, with 15 bases in between. CDR3 DNA sequence: TGTGCCAGTGGCAGACAGGAAGGGAACACCATATATTTT. Residues: CASGRQEGNTIYF.

This rearrangement joins TRBV6-1 to TRBJ2-7; weak D call: TRBD1 (5 bases). Trimming shortened V by 8 bases and J by 7 bases, and 21 bases separated the two germline ends. Germline V gene data show CDR1 as MNHNS and CDR2 as SASEGT. The CDR3 spans 14 residues. The chain's CDR3 is CASQIGQGPWEQYF. The CDR3 nucleotides are TGTGCCAGCCAGATAGGACAAGGCCCCTGGGAGCAGTACTTC.

As for this clone: At one boundary the junction diverges from the germline segment, which might be a read error. The J gene is TRBJ2-1, the V gene TRBV7-9, with D uncertain. Germline V gives CDR1 SEHNR, CDR2 FQNEAQ (reference sequence). The CDR3 extends over 12 amino acids. The CDR3 loop reads CSSSLVTDEQFF. The CDR3 coding sequence is TGTTCCAGCAGCTTAGTAACTGATGAGCAGTTCTTC.

The chain recombines TRBV6-1 with TRBJ2-5; 8 bases match TRBD1. Gene TRBJ2-7 matches the end of the DNA better, so the J call may be wrong. In germline, CDR1 is MNHNS, CDR2 SASEGT. The CDR3 extends over 14 amino acids. Written as DNA, the CDR3 is TGTGCCAGCAGACTCGGGGACAGGTCCTACGAGCAGTACTTC. It encodes CASRLGDRSYEQYF.

The chain combines TRBV28 with TRBJ1-2; D is perhaps TRBD1 (5 bases). CDR1 and CDR2 (germline): MDHEN, SYDVKM. Trimming took off 2 bases at V and 8 bases at J, with 9 bases between the two ends. The CDR3 contains 12 residues. The CDR3 DNA is TGTGCCAGCAGTTTAGCAGGGAAGGGCTACACCTTC. Amino acids: CASSLAGKGYTF.

The V and J genes are TRBV6-1 and TRBJ1-3, with D perhaps TRBD1 (6 bases). The germline gives CDR1 MNHNS, CDR2 SASEGT. CDR3 length: 16 residues. The V gene lost 1 base and the J gene lost 4 bases, with 14 bases spanning the gap. CDR3 protein: CASSEVAGESGNTIYF. DNA of the CDR3: TGTGCCAGCAGTGAAGTAGCAGGGGAGTCAGGAAACACCATATATTTT.

In its sample, this clone was seen many times. This chain joins TRBV4-2 and TRBJ2-1; the match to TRBD2 covers 8 bases. CDR1 and CDR2 (germline): LGHNA, YNFKEQ. CDR3 length: 16 residues. J gave up 3 bases and V 0 bases, and 4 bases lay outside the gene matches. The CDR3 bases are TGTGCCAGCAGCCAAGATTCCAGCGGGGGCTACAATGAGCAGTTCTTC. This codes for CASSQDSSGGYNEQFF.

The V call is TRBV9, the J call TRBJ1-4; a weak D match, TRBD1 (6 bases). Deletions cut 2 bases from V and 4 bases from J, with 9 bases between. The germline CDR1 and CDR2 sequences are SGDLS and YYNGEE. This CDR3 has 14 amino acids. CDR3 in DNA: TGTGCCAGCAGCGTTACAGGGCGTAATGAAAAACTGTTTTTT. It specifies CASSVTGRNEKLFF.

This clone was recorded a few times. The rearrangement uses TRBV29-1 and TRBJ2-7; 8 positions agree with TRBD1. The CDR3 loop spans 14 amino acids. The trim removed 6 bases at V and 2 bases at J, leaving 9 bases unmatched. Germline CDR1 and CDR2: SQVTM and ANQGSEA. In DNA, the CDR3 is TGCAGCGTAGTGCCGGGACAGGCTACCTACGAGCAGTACTTC. It is translated as CSVVPGQATYEQYF.

The chain is built from TRBV7-3 and TRBJ1-1; TRBD1 is a possible D gene (6 bases). Germline CDR1 SGHTA, CDR2 FQGTGA. The CDR3 spans 15 residues. The V end lost 5 bases, the J end lost 4 bases, and 17 bases lay between the germline ends. CDR3 DNA: TGTGCCAGCAGCACCACAGGGAGGGTTGGCACTGAAGCTTTCTTT. Amino acid sequence: CASSTTGRVGTEAFF.

The CDR3 DNA is TGTGCCAGCAGTGAATCTTGGGGAGGCTCCTATAATTCACCCCTCCACTTT. This gives the protein CASSESWGGSYNSPLHF. The V gene is TRBV6-1, the J gene TRBJ1-6; no reliable D call. The CDR3 runs to 17 residues. V gave up 2 bases and J gave up 0 bases, with 11 bases separating them. CDR1 and CDR2 from the germline V gene are MNHNS and SASEGT.

The V gene is TRBV11-2, the J gene TRBJ2-3, with TRBD2 as a possible D gene (5 bases). The CDR3 sequence is 18 residues long. The V gene's germline CDR1 is SGHAT and CDR2 FQNNGV. V was shortened by 1 base and J by 0 bases, with 17 bases between the two germline ends. Here the CDR3 DNA reads TGTGCCAGCAGCTTAGTTAGGCTAGCAGACACTAGCACAGATACGCAGTATTTT. This encodes CASSLVRLADTSTDTQYF.

CDR3 residues: CASSPGPLGGTDTQYF. The CDR3, as DNA: TGTGCCAGTAGCCCAGGTCCCCTCGGCGGCACAGATACGCAGTATTTT. This rearrangement joins TRBV19 to TRBJ2-3; the D is unclear. Germline assignment: CDR1 LNHDA and CDR2 SQIVND (reference sequence). Trimming removed 6 bases from V and 1 base from J, with 17 bases in between. The CDR3 loop spans 16 amino acids.

This clone came up a few times. The J gene is TRBJ1-2, the V gene TRBV30; D possibly corresponds to TRBD1 (5 bases). Germline V gene data show CDR1 as GTSNPN and CDR2 as SVGIG (reference sequence). This CDR3 is built from 13 residues. The germline V and J ends were trimmed by 2 bases and 8 bases, with 15 bases remaining between them. CDR3 nucleotides: TGTGCCTGGAGTCCGGGGGGAGGGGTCGGCTACACCTTC. Translated, it gives CAWSPGGGVGYTF.

The chain links TRBV10-1 to TRBJ2-2; 9 nucleotides agree with TRBD2. J was trimmed by 4 bases and V by 3 bases; bases with no gene match: 9. The CDR3 contains 17 residues. Germline assignment: CDR1 WNHNN and CDR2 SYGVQD (reference sequence). The CDR3 DNA follows: TGCGCCAGCAGTGAATTTGCGGGAGGGCCGAGCACCGGGGAGCTGTTTTTT. It specifies CASSEFAGGPSTGELFF.

V is TRBV6-5 and J is TRBJ2-2, with 7 positions matching TRBD2. J lost 5 bases, V lost 2 bases, and 2 bases had no gene match. Germline V gene lookup returns CDR1 MNHEY and CDR2 SVGAGI. The CDR3 loop spans 14 amino acids. In DNA form, the CDR3 reads TGTGCCAGCAGTTACCCCGGGAGGACCGGGGAGCTGTTTTTT. Residues: CASSYPGRTGELFF.

The rearrangement uses TRBV7-2 and TRBJ1-4; 9 bases align to TRBD1. Germline trimming cut 4 bases from V and 5 bases from J; bases unmatched to any gene: 5. There are 15 residues in the CDR3. The germline V gene encodes CDR1 SGHTA and CDR2 FQGNSA. The CDR3 coding sequence is TGTGCCAGCAGCTGGGGACAGGGCCAAAATGAAAAACTGTTTTTT. It encodes CASSWGQGQNEKLFF.

As concerns this clone: At one end the junction does not follow the germline gene, possibly because of a read error. J is TRBJ2-1 and V is TRBV7-9; D uncertain. Germline lookup yields CDR1 SEHNR and CDR2 FQNEAQ (reference sequence). There are 11 residues in the CDR3. CDR3 sequence (DNA): TGTTCCAGCAGCTTCAGGAATGAGCAGTTCTTC. This gives the protein CSSSFRNEQFF.

The V call is TRBV4-2, the J call TRBJ2-1; 13 nucleotides align to TRBD2. Per germline, CDR1 LGHNA and CDR2 YNFKEQ. With 6 bases clipped from V and 8 bases from J, the junction kept 13 bases outside the gene matches. The CDR3 consists of 17 residues. This CDR3 is CASSLTSGRAGGDEQFF. The DNA for the CDR3 is TGTGCCAGCAGTCTTACTAGCGGGAGGGCGGGGGGCGATGAGCAGTTCTTC.

This clone has a handful of counts. The chain uses TRBV6-4 and TRBJ2-6; the D is unclear. The V gene's germline CDR1 is MRHNA and CDR2 SNTAGT. The CDR3 contains 15 residues. V dropped 2 bases and J dropped 0 bases, with 5 bases sitting between them. The CDR3 loop reads CASSDEHSGANVLTF. In DNA, the CDR3 is TGTGCCAGCAGTGACGAACACTCTGGGGCCAACGTCCTGACTTTC.